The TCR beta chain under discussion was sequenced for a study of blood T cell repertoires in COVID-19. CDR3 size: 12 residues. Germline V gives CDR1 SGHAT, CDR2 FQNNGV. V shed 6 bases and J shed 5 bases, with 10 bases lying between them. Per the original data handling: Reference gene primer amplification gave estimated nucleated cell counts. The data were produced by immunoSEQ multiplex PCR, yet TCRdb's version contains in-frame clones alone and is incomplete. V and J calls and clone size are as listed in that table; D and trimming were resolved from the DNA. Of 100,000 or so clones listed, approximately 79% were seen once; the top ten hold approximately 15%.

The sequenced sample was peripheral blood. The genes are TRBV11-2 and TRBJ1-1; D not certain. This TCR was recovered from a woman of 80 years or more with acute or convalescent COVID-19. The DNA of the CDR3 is TGTGCCAGCAGTTCCGCGGGAACTGAAGCTTTCTTT. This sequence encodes CASSSAGTEAFF.